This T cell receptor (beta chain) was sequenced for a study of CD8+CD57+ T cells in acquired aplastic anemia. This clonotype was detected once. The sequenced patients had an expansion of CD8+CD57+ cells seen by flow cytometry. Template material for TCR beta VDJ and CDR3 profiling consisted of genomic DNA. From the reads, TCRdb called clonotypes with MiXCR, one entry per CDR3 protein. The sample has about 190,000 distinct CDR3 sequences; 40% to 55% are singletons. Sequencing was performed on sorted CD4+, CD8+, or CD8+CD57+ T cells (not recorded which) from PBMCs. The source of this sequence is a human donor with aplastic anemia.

The CDR3 loop reads CATRQGATNEQFF. CDR3 sequence (DNA): TGTGCCACCCGACAGGGGGCAACTAATGAGCAGTTCTTC. The genes are TRBV10-3 and TRBJ2-1, with 10 bases lining up with TRBD1. Germline CDR1 and CDR2: ENHRY and SYGVKD. The CDR3 consists of 13 residues. With 10 bases clipped from V and 7 bases from J, the junction kept 7 bases outside the gene matches.